This paragraph covers one TCR beta chain sequence. Antigen specificity is unknown. PCR employed 60 Vbeta and 13 Jbeta primers. Some clones are missing from TCRdb's copy, which holds only in-frame ones; the method was immunoSEQ multiplex PCR. The sample shows nearly 200,000 clones, roughly 80% of them seen only once. The data derive from a study of cytomegalovirus exposure and HLA in healthy donors. On the study more broadly: Approximately 85 million unique TCRs from HLA-typed donors were held in an early release of data. Study-wide results and limits: Among donors in an Asian-associated ancestry cluster, a later analysis reportedly found fewer N-insertions than the approximately 670-donor mean. When the data were analyzed later, several of the most significant clusters appeared to be linked to common viral pathogens.

V was trimmed by 1 base and J by 12 bases, leaving 12 bases between them. Germline assignment: CDR1 DFQATT and CDR2 SNEGSKA (reference sequence). The CDR3 is 11 residues long. Input material: PBMCs. The receptor was isolated from a woman aged 50 to 65 in good health and CMV-seropositive. The chain carries TRBV20-1 and TRBJ1-1, with a weak D call TRBD1 (6 bases). The CDR3 region has the DNA TGCAGTGCTAGAGGAACAGGGAGAACTTTCTTT. Amino acid sequence: CSARGTGRTFF.